This T cell receptor beta chain was found in a study of T-cell memory formation after mild COVID-19. Study-level information: Each donor largely had its own TCR clusters.

Researchers used 5'RACE with constant-segment primers to make TCR alpha and TCR beta cDNA libraries that carry sample barcodes and UMIs. Each CDR3 protein is one row after TCRdb ran MiXCR on the 5' RACE reads. The sample lists some 150,000 distinct CDR3 sequences, more than 13% seen once, with about 30% in the top ten. Losses at the gene ends were 4 bases for V and 3 bases for J; bases not matched to a gene: 6. Per the germline V gene, CDR1 is SGHRS and CDR2 is YFSETQ. This CDR3 is built from 15 residues. Overall study results and limits: Pre-infection memory already had some responding clones, implying cross-reactive memory joined. Second-wave clones peaking on day 37 lacked confirmed SARS-CoV-2 specificity.

This clonotype has only a few counts. Its antigen is unidentified. What was sequenced was PBMCs or a T cell subset sorted from them (not recorded which). The gene calls are TRBV5-1 and TRBJ2-5; TRBD2 matches at 10 bases. The clonotype was recovered from an adult woman who had mild COVID-19 (a few samples of this study predate the infection). Cell type and time point are not known. Here the CDR3 reads CASSITGLAEETQYF. The DNA of the CDR3 is TGCGCCAGCAGCATCACTGGACTAGCGGAAGAGACCCAGTACTTC.